This T cell receptor (beta chain) was captured in a study of Graves' ophthalmopathy and Graves' hyperthyroidism. General study findings and limits: Both a roughly 64% sensitivity and a 72.22% specificity characterized the model's predictions of ophthalmopathy progression.

Patients were left out if they had other autoimmune diseases, uncontrolled infections, pregnancy or lactation. Establishment of the diagnosis relied upon clinical symptoms, serum thyroxine, TRAb, thyroid ultrasound and orbital computed tomography. Germline V gene lookup returns CDR1 SQVTM and CDR2 ANQGSEA. CDR3 size: 13 residues. Amplified TCR beta CDR3 regions were obtained using RNA transcripts as template. After a first-round RT-PCR with HTBI primers, a second-round multiplex PCR was run. Using its own MiXCR run on the multiplex PCR reads, TCRdb lists one record per CDR3 protein. The table shows approximately 540,000 distinct CDR3 sequences, with less than 40% occurring only once. There are a few counts of this clonotype. The antigen is unknown.

This sequence joins TRBV29-1 and TRBJ2-7, with 8 bases matching TRBD1. The J call is uncertain, as TRBJ2-1 better fits the DNA end. Sequencing was done on a sample of peripheral blood or thyroid tissue (not recorded which). The sequence was obtained from an adult man with Graves' hyperthyroidism. The CDR3 is CSVDGQGAPEQFF. The CDR3 nucleotides are TGCAGCGTTGACGGACAGGGAGCCCCTGAGCAGTTCTTC.